These T cell receptor beta chains were read from a single sample in a study of graft-versus-host responses after intestinal transplantation. Only in-frame clones appear in the TCRdb table, and some are missing; sequencing was by immunoSEQ multiplex PCR. This repertoire shows approximately 110,000 clones, roughly nine tenths found once; its top ten account for 0.23%. No cognate antigen is known for these TCRs. The specimen was unstimulated CD4+ T cells sorted from spleen or lymph node cells, collected before transplant. These receptors all stem from a human donor who was the organ donor for an intestinal transplant. Both conserved end residues are part of each CDR3. D genes are given only for firm matches. Some rows mark clone size as missing; the rest say once, few, many or name a class of expanded clone.

CDR3 length: 12
clone size: once
J gene: TRBJ2-5
D gene: .
V gene: TRBV6-5
CDR3 protein: CASSEVGETQYF
CDR3 DNA: TGTGCCAGCAGTGAAGTCGGGGAGACCCAGTACTTC

CDR3 length: 16
clone size: .
J gene: TRBJ2-7
D gene: TRBD2
V gene: TRBV7-2
CDR3 protein: CASRRGLAGVWYEQYF
CDR3 DNA: TGTGCCAGCAGAAGGGGACTAGCGGGAGTTTGGTACGAGCAGTACTTC

CDR3 length: 14
clone size: .
J gene: TRBJ1-2
D gene: TRBD1
V gene: TRBV19
CDR3 protein: CASSSDRGQNGYTF
CDR3 DNA: TGTGCCAGTTCCTCGGACAGGGGGCAAAATGGCTACACCTTC

CDR3 length: 14
clone size: .
J gene: TRBJ2-2
D gene: .
V gene: TRBV19
CDR3 protein: CASSIDTNTGELFF
CDR3 DNA: TGTGCCAGTAGTATAGACACGAACACCGGGGAGCTGTTTTTT

CDR3 length: 14
clone size: once
J gene: TRBJ2-3
D gene: .
V gene: TRBV28
CDR3 protein: CASSLTHYTDTQYF
CDR3 DNA: TGTGCCAGCAGTTTAACCCACTATACAGATACGCAGTATTTT

CDR3 length: 15
clone size: once
J gene: TRBJ2-7
D gene: TRBD2
V gene: TRBV7-2
CDR3 protein: CASSPLAGVSHEQYF
CDR3 DNA: TGTGCCAGCAGCCCCTTAGCGGGAGTGTCCCACGAGCAGTACTTC

CDR3 length: 17
clone size: .
J gene: TRBJ2-6
D gene: TRBD2
V gene: TRBV19
CDR3 protein: CASSFLAGVTGANVLTF
CDR3 DNA: TGTGCCAGTAGTTTTCTAGCGGGAGTAACAGGGGCCAACGTCCTGACTTTC

CDR3 length: 14
clone size: .
J gene: TRBJ2-3
D gene: .
V gene: TRBV18
CDR3 protein: CASSPPGLTDTQYF
CDR3 DNA: TGTGCCAGCTCACCACCGGGCCTCACAGATACGCAGTATTTT

CDR3 length: 19
clone size: .
J gene: TRBJ2-2
D gene: .
V gene: TRBV4-3
CDR3 protein: CASSQDSLPERSVTGELFF
CDR3 DNA: TGCGCCAGCAGCCAAGACTCCCTTCCGGAGCGGAGCGTGACCGGGGAGCTGTTTTTT

CDR3 length: 16
clone size: once
J gene: TRBJ2-3
D gene: .
V gene: TRBV4-2
CDR3 protein: CASSQRGDWGDFTQYF
CDR3 DNA: TGTGCCAGCAGCCAAAGAGGGGACTGGGGGGATTTTACGCAGTATTTT

CDR3 length: 15
clone size: .
J gene: TRBJ2-7
D gene: TRBD2
V gene: TRBV13
CDR3 protein: CASSLVREGRNEQYF
CDR3 DNA: TGTGCCAGCAGCTTGGTGCGGGAGGGTCGAAACGAGCAGTACTTC

CDR3 length: 15
clone size: once
J gene: TRBJ1-2
D gene: .
V gene: TRBV5-6
CDR3 protein: CASSSAMTGGNGYTF
CDR3 DNA: TGTGCCAGCAGCTCGGCGATGACGGGAGGTAATGGCTACACCTTC

CDR3 length: 13
clone size: .
J gene: TRBJ1-2
D gene: .
V gene: TRBV6-1
CDR3 protein: CASSLRGREGYTF
CDR3 DNA: TGTGCCAGCAGTTTAAGGGGCCGGGAAGGCTACACCTTC

CDR3 length: 18
clone size: .
J gene: TRBJ2-2
D gene: .
V gene: TRBV18
CDR3 protein: CASSRDENGAANTGELFF
CDR3 DNA: TGTGCCAGCTCCAGGGACGAGAATGGCGCAGCGAACACCGGGGAGCTGTTTTTT

CDR3 length: 13
clone size: .
J gene: TRBJ2-2
D gene: .
V gene: TRBV6-6
CDR3 protein: CASSLSGTGELFF
CDR3 DNA: TGTGCCAGCAGCCTCTCGGGAACCGGGGAGCTGTTTTTT

CDR3 length: 12
clone size: .
J gene: TRBJ1-2
D gene: .
V gene: TRBV30
CDR3 protein: CAWSNGGYGYTF
CDR3 DNA: TGTGCCTGGAGTAATGGCGGCTATGGCTACACCTTC

CDR3 length: 16
clone size: .
J gene: TRBJ1-3
D gene: TRBD1
V gene: TRBV9
CDR3 protein: CASSPFGGGSGNTIYF
CDR3 DNA: TGTGCCAGCAGCCCCTTTGGAGGGGGCAGTGGAAACACCATATATTTT

CDR3 length: 15
clone size: .
J gene: TRBJ2-5
D gene: TRBD2
V gene: TRBV7-8
CDR3 protein: CASSSRTSGRETQYF
CDR3 DNA: TGTGCCAGCAGCTCTAGGACTAGCGGGAGGGAGACCCAGTACTTC

CDR3 length: 16
clone size: .
J gene: TRBJ2-1
D gene: .
V gene: TRBV25-1
CDR3 protein: CASSEKGFFSYNEQFF
CDR3 DNA: TGTGCCAGCAGTGAAAAGGGCTTCTTTTCCTACAATGAGCAGTTCTTC

CDR3 length: 15
clone size: .
J gene: TRBJ2-1
D gene: TRBD1
V gene: TRBV11-3
CDR3 protein: CASSRRTGAGNEQFF
CDR3 DNA: TGTGCCAGCAGTCGCCGGACAGGGGCGGGCAATGAGCAGTTCTTC

CDR3 length: 14
clone size: .
J gene: TRBJ1-1
D gene: TRBD1
V gene: TRBV30
CDR3 protein: CAWSAGQMNTEAFF
CDR3 DNA: TGTGCCTGGAGTGCGGGACAGATGAACACTGAAGCTTTCTTT

CDR3 length: 17
clone size: .
J gene: TRBJ2-5
D gene: .
V gene: TRBV7-2
CDR3 protein: CASSLAGFQRSRETQYF
CDR3 DNA: TGTGCCAGCAGCTTAGCGGGGTTCCAGCGGAGTCGGGAGACCCAGTACTTC

CDR3 length: 16
clone size: .
J gene: TRBJ2-7
D gene: TRBD2
V gene: TRBV6-6
CDR3 protein: CASSYSLLAGGSQQYF
CDR3 DNA: TGTGCCAGCAGTTATAGTCTCCTAGCGGGAGGCTCACAGCAGTACTTC

CDR3 length: 15
clone size: .
J gene: TRBJ2-3
D gene: .
V gene: TRBV10-3
CDR3 protein: CAISPGTEFTDTQYF
CDR3 DNA: TGTGCCATCAGCCCCGGAACAGAATTCACAGATACGCAGTATTTT

CDR3 length: 15
clone size: .
J gene: TRBJ2-1
D gene: .
V gene: TRBV7-9
CDR3 protein: CVSSLGPGGYNEQFF
CDR3 DNA: TGTGTCAGCAGCTTAGGACCCGGAGGGTACAATGAGCAGTTCTTC

CDR3 length: 18
clone size: .
J gene: TRBJ2-5
D gene: TRBD2
V gene: TRBV5-1
CDR3 protein: CASSFRPQLAGERETQYF
CDR3 DNA: TGCGCCAGCAGCTTCCGGCCCCAACTAGCGGGAGAGCGAGAGACCCAGTACTTC

CDR3 length: 17
clone size: .
J gene: TRBJ1-1
D gene: TRBD1
V gene: TRBV7-9
CDR3 protein: CASSPLSGTGSGTEAFF
CDR3 DNA: TGTGCCAGCAGCCCCTTATCCGGGACAGGGTCGGGGACTGAAGCTTTCTTT

CDR3 length: 14
clone size: .
J gene: TRBJ2-7
D gene: TRBD2
V gene: TRBV18
CDR3 protein: CASSPGLAGNGQYF
CDR3 DNA: TGTGCCAGCTCACCGGGACTAGCGGGAAACGGGCAGTACTTC

CDR3 length: 15
clone size: .
J gene: TRBJ2-1
D gene: TRBD1
V gene: TRBV6-1
CDR3 protein: CASRAGTGSYNEQFF
CDR3 DNA: TGTGCCAGCAGAGCCGGGACAGGCTCCTACAATGAGCAGTTCTTC

CDR3 length: 15
clone size: .
J gene: TRBJ2-4
D gene: .
V gene: TRBV29-1
CDR3 protein: CSVGLQGIAKNIQYF
CDR3 DNA: TGCAGCGTCGGGCTCCAGGGGATAGCCAAAAACATTCAGTACTTC

CDR3 length: 13
clone size: few
J gene: TRBJ2-1
D gene: .
V gene: TRBV6-1
CDR3 protein: CASSRDLYNEQFF
CDR3 DNA: TGTGCCAGCAGCCGGGACCTGTACAATGAGCAGTTCTTC

CDR3 length: 15
clone size: .
J gene: TRBJ1-4
D gene: .
V gene: TRBV28
CDR3 protein: CASSPTGTTNEKLFF
CDR3 DNA: TGTGCCAGCAGTCCCACAGGGACAACTAATGAAAAACTGTTTTTT

CDR3 length: 15
clone size: .
J gene: TRBJ2-7
D gene: TRBD1
V gene: TRBV11-2
CDR3 protein: CASSFRTGTGGEQYF
CDR3 DNA: TGTGCCAGCAGCTTCCGGACAGGGACAGGGGGCGAGCAGTACTTC

CDR3 length: 18
clone size: .
J gene: TRBJ2-3
D gene: TRBD2
V gene: TRBV30
CDR3 protein: CAWSPLGSRRGRIDTQYF
CDR3 DNA: TGTGCCTGGAGTCCCCTCGGTAGCCGTCGCGGGAGAATAGATACGCAGTATTTT

CDR3 length: 12
clone size: .
J gene: TRBJ2-7
D gene: TRBD2
V gene: TRBV28
CDR3 protein: CASSRTSYEQYF
CDR3 DNA: TGTGCCAGCAGCCGGACTAGCTACGAGCAGTACTTC

CDR3 length: 16
clone size: .
J gene: TRBJ1-5
D gene: TRBD1
V gene: TRBV7-2
CDR3 protein: CASSRIRRGSNQPQHF
CDR3 DNA: TGTGCCAGCAGCCGGATTCGCAGGGGGAGCAATCAGCCCCAGCATTTT

CDR3 length: 14
clone size: .
J gene: TRBJ2-5
D gene: TRBD2
V gene: TRBV10-3
CDR3 protein: CAISEGFGGETQYF
CDR3 DNA: TGTGCCATCAGTGAAGGTTTCGGGGGGGAGACCCAGTACTTC

CDR3 length: 14
clone size: .
J gene: TRBJ2-7
D gene: .
V gene: TRBV5-5
CDR3 protein: CASSLALASYEQYF
CDR3 DNA: TGTGCCAGCAGCTTGGCCCTAGCTTCCTATGAGCAGTACTTC

CDR3 length: 14
clone size: .
J gene: TRBJ2-7
D gene: .
V gene: TRBV19
CDR3 protein: CASSMAPDSYEQYF
CDR3 DNA: TGTGCCAGTAGTATGGCCCCTGACAGCTACGAGCAGTACTTC

CDR3 length: 14
clone size: .
J gene: TRBJ1-1
D gene: .
V gene: TRBV28
CDR3 protein: CASSRTGQNTEAFF
CDR3 DNA: TGTGCCAGCAGTCGTACAGGGCAAAACACTGAAGCTTTCTTT

CDR3 length: 14
clone size: .
J gene: TRBJ2-7
D gene: .
V gene: TRBV6-6
CDR3 protein: CASRRVRQSGEQYF
CDR3 DNA: TGTGCCAGCAGGCGGGTTAGGCAGTCTGGGGAGCAGTACTTC

CDR3 length: 14
clone size: .
J gene: TRBJ1-2
D gene: .
V gene: TRBV30
CDR3 protein: CAWTTEQEYYGYTF
CDR3 DNA: TGTGCCTGGACTACTGAACAGGAATACTATGGCTACACCTTC

CDR3 length: 15
clone size: .
J gene: TRBJ1-2
D gene: TRBD1
V gene: TRBV19
CDR3 protein: CASSIKTGSNYGYTF
CDR3 DNA: TGTGCCAGTAGTATAAAGACAGGGTCGAACTATGGCTACACCTTC

CDR3 length: 14
clone size: .
J gene: TRBJ2-1
D gene: .
V gene: TRBV5-1
CDR3 protein: CASSLEGTNNEQFF
CDR3 DNA: TGCGCCAGCAGCTTGGAGGGGACCAACAATGAGCAGTTCTTC

CDR3 length: 15
clone size: .
J gene: TRBJ2-1
D gene: TRBD1
V gene: TRBV7-2
CDR3 protein: CASSWTGGYQNEQFF
CDR3 DNA: TGTGCCAGCAGCTGGACAGGGGGGTATCAGAATGAGCAGTTCTTC

CDR3 length: 14
clone size: .
J gene: TRBJ1-1
D gene: TRBD1
V gene: TRBV7-9
CDR3 protein: CASSLAGGNTEAFF
CDR3 DNA: TGTGCCAGCAGCTTAGCAGGGGGCAACACTGAAGCTTTCTTT

CDR3 length: 11
clone size: few
J gene: TRBJ2-5
D gene: .
V gene: TRBV6-5
CDR3 protein: CASSRGETQYF
CDR3 DNA: TGTGCCAGCAGCCGGGGAGAGACCCAGTACTTC

CDR3 length: 12
clone size: .
J gene: TRBJ1-2
D gene: .
V gene: TRBV18
CDR3 protein: CASSLVDYGYTF
CDR3 DNA: TGTGCCAGCTCACTGGTTGACTATGGCTACACCTTC

CDR3 length: 13
clone size: .
J gene: TRBJ2-1
D gene: TRBD2
V gene: TRBV6-5
CDR3 protein: CASSYAGVSEQFF
CDR3 DNA: TGTGCCAGCAGTTACGCGGGAGTGAGTGAGCAGTTCTTC